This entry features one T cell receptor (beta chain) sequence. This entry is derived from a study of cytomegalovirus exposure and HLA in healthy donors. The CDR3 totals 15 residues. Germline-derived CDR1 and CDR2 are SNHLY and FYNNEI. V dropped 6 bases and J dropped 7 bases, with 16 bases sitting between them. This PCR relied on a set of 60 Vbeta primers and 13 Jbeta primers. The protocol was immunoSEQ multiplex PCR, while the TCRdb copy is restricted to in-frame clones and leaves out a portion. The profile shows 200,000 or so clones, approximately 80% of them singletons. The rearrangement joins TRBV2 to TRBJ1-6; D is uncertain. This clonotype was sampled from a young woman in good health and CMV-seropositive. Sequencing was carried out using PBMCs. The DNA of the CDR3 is TGTGCCAGCAGGTGGGAAGCGGAAATAAATTCACCCCTCCACTTT. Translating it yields CASRWEAEINSPLHF.